The rows below give T cell receptor beta chains drawn from one sample of a study of blood T cell repertoires in COVID-19. Some clones are missing from TCRdb's copy, which holds only in-frame ones; the method was immunoSEQ multiplex PCR. Found here are 130,000 or so clones, approximately 90% of them singletons; the top ten hold more than 15%. The specimen was peripheral blood. Receptor source: a man aged 50-59 years with active or convalescent COVID-19. Both conserved end residues are part of each CDR3. A D gene is named only where the DNA matches it firmly. Clone size appears in some rows only: once, few, many, or a class for an expanded clone.

>TRBV30|TRBJ1-5|NA|TRBD1
TGTGCCTGGAGTGCGGACAGGGGTGACAATCAGCCCCAGCATTTT
CAWSADRGDNQPQHF
>TRBV2|TRBJ2-1|NA|NA
TGTGCCAGCAGCATCCAGGGGATTGAGCAGTTCTTC
CASSIQGIEQFF
>TRBV18|TRBJ2-1|once|NA
TGTGCCAGCTCACCACCGGGGGGTTACAATGAGCAGTTCTTC
CASSPPGGYNEQFF
>TRBV9|TRBJ1-1|NA|TRBD1
TGTGCCAGCAGTCTCAGGGGGTATTCTACTGAAGCTTTCTTT
CASSLRGYSTEAFF
>TRBV27|TRBJ1-4|NA|TRBD1
TGTGCCAGCAGTCCCGGGACAGTCAATGAAAAACTGTTTTTT
CASSPGTVNEKLFF
>TRBV5-5|TRBJ2-7|few|NA
TGTGCCAGCAGCTTGGGAGGAGGGACCTACGAGCAGTACTTC
CASSLGGGTYEQYF
>TRBV5-6|TRBJ2-2|NA|TRBD1
TGTGCCAGCAGCACAGGGGGCCTATCGGGGGAGCTGTTTTTT
CASSTGGLSGELFF
>TRBV4-3|TRBJ1-5|NA|TRBD1
TGCGCCAGCAGCCAAGTACAGGGGACCCATCAGCCCCAGCATTTT
CASSQVQGTHQPQHF
>TRBV5-5|TRBJ2-2|NA|NA
TGTGCCAGCAATCCGCAAGGAGGGGGCGCCACCGGGGAGCTGTTTTTT
CASNPQGGGATGELFF
>TRBV10-3|TRBJ2-3|NA|TRBD1
TGTGCCATCAGCGAGGACAGGGGGATCGCAGATACGCAGTATTTT
CAISEDRGIADTQYF
>TRBV7-9|TRBJ2-5|once|NA
TGTGCCAGCAGCCTCCCGACCGGCAAGAGGGAGACCCAGTACTTC
CASSLPTGKRETQYF
>TRBV9|TRBJ1-2|NA|TRBD1
TGTGCCAGCAGCATAGTTACCGGGACAGGGGTCGGCTACACCTTC
CASSIVTGTGVGYTF
>TRBV9|TRBJ2-5|NA|TRBD2
TGTGCCCGCAGCGTCGACGGGGCGGGGGGAGAGACCCAGTACTTC
CARSVDGAGGETQYF
>TRBV6-1|TRBJ1-1|NA|TRBD1
TGTGCCAGCAGTGAAATTCGGCTTGCCCAGAGGGGGCCTGAAGCTTTCTTT
CASSEIRLAQRGPEAFF
>TRBV5-5|TRBJ1-4|NA|TRBD1
TGTGCCAGCAGCTTGGGGCACAGGGGAGAGGGTGAAAAACTGTTTTTT
CASSLGHRGEGEKLFF
>TRBV19|TRBJ2-2|few|NA
TGTGCCAGTAGCACCCGACAGCGAACCAACACCGGGGAGCTGTTTTTT
CASSTRQRTNTGELFF
>TRBV3-1/TRBV3-2|TRBJ1-2|few|NA
TGTGCCAGCAGCCGGAGTACTACTAACTATGGCTACACCTTC
CASSRSTTNYGYTF
>TRBV15|TRBJ1-1|NA|NA
TGTGCCACCAGCACCTTGGGGGCCGACACTGAAGCTTTCTTT
CATSTLGADTEAFF
>TRBV10-3|TRBJ1-6|once|TRBD1
TGTGCCATCAGGGAGACAGGGGATTCACCCCTCCACTTT
CAIRETGDSPLHF
>TRBV4-2|TRBJ1-4|NA|TRBD1
TGTGCCAGCAGCCAACCGCGGACAGGGGGTGAAAAACTGTTTTTT
CASSQPRTGGEKLFF
>TRBV30|TRBJ1-4|NA|NA
TGTGCCTTCGAAAACAGGGTTGAAAAACTGTTTTTT
CAFENRVEKLFF